These 2 T cell receptor beta chains share one sample of origin, sequenced in a study of cytomegalovirus exposure and HLA in healthy donors. PCR employed 60 Vbeta and 13 Jbeta primers. The data were produced by immunoSEQ multiplex PCR, yet TCRdb's version contains in-frame clones alone and is incomplete. The sample contains about 160,000 clones, over 65% of which appear only once. Sequenced material: PBMCs. Receptors originate from a man between 40 and 49 years old in good health and CMV-seropositive.

The chain carries TRBV7-2 and TRBJ2-5, with D perhaps matching TRBD1 (7 bases). The V gene lost 4 bases and the J gene lost 4 bases, with 13 bases spanning the gap. CDR1 SGHTA and CDR2 FQGNSA come from the germline V gene. The CDR3 length is 14 residues. This CDR3 is CASSSAGGGETQYF. The CDR3 region has the DNA TGTGCCAGCAGCTCCGCAGGGGGAGGAGAGACCCAGTACTTC.

The V gene is TRBV19, the J gene TRBJ2-4; tentative D call: TRBD2 (6 bases). Germline loops: CDR1 LNHDA, CDR2 SQIVND (reference sequence). Trimming took off 9 bases at V and 8 bases at J, with 14 bases between the two ends. The CDR3 runs 12 residues. The CDR3 loop reads CARGKEGDIQYF. Here the CDR3 DNA reads TGTGCCAGGGGAAAGGAGGGAGACATTCAGTACTTC.